This T cell receptor (beta chain) comes out of a study of neoadjuvant nivolumab and ipilimumab in lung cancer. Overall study findings and caveats: A small number of samples were TCR sequenced. TCR clonality did not significantly correlate with pathologic tumor regression. Blood richness before therapy tracked richness in tumors resected after neoadjuvant therapy.

The repertoire was sequenced with immunoSEQ multiplex PCR; TCRdb's copy has only in-frame clones and lacks some. The sample has 6,500 to 10,000 clones; 70% to 80% are singletons. As concerns this clone: Its antigen is unidentified.

CDR1 and CDR2 from the germline V gene are WSHSY and SAAADI. This CDR3 is built from 16 residues. Trimming took off 2 bases at V and 5 bases at J, with 16 bases between the two ends. The J gene is TRBJ1-3, the V gene TRBV10-2; D may be TRBD1 (6 bases). Here the sequenced sample was adjacent normal lung tissue, taken after neoadjuvant nivolumab, alone or with ipilimumab, at or shortly before surgery. The clonotype comes from an adult with non-small cell lung cancer. This CDR3 is CASSETGNSRRNTIYF. In DNA, the CDR3 is TGCGCCAGCAGTGAGACAGGGAATAGTCGGCGAAACACCATATATTTT.